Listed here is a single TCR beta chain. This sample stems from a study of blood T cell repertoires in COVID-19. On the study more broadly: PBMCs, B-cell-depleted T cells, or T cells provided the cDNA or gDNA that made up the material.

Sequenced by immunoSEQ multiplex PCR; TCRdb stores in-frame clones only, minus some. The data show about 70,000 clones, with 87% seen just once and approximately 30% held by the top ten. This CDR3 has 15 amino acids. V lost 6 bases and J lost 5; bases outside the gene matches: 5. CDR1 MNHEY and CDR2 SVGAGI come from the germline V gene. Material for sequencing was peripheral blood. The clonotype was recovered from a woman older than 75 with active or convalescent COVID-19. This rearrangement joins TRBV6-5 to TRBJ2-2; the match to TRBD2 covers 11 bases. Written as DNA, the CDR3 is TGTGCCAGCAGCCAGACTAGCGGGGTGACCGGGGAGCTGTTTTTT. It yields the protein CASSQTSGVTGELFF.